The 26 T cell receptor beta chains in this list originate from one sample, sequenced in a study of OX40 agonist ivuxolimab in advanced cancers. Measured with immunoSEQ multiplex PCR; TCRdb has only the in-frame clones, and not every one. This sample carries approximately 58,000 clones, more than 75% of them seen once, and the ten largest clones take 2% to 2.5%. This sample comprised CD4+ or CD8+ T cells sorted from blood, obtained in a trial of the OX40 agonist ivuxolimab. These receptors originate from an adult with an advanced solid tumor such as melanoma, head and neck, liver or kidney cancer.

The chain has TRBV23-1 and TRBJ1-5; D remains ambiguous. TRBV23-1 carries the ORF label, with uncertain function. V was clipped by 11 bases and J by 1 base, with 15 bases between them. The CDR3 has 14 amino acids. For the CDR3, the DNA is TGCGCCGCCGCCAAGGGAAGGAGCAATCAGCCCCAGCATTTT. Translation gives CAAAKGRSNQPQHF.

The chain is built from TRBV20-1 and TRBJ2-1; D unclear. Germline V gives CDR1 DFQATT, CDR2 SNEGSKA (reference sequence). This CDR3 is built from 11 residues. The V and J ends lost 2 bases and 13 bases respectively, with 12 bases between them. CDR3 residues: CSARSESKQFF. CDR3 in DNA: TGCAGTGCTAGATCGGAATCAAAACAGTTCTTC.

The rearrangement uses TRBV30 and TRBJ1-1; D is unclear. Trimming took off 3 bases at V and 0 bases at J, with 8 bases between the two ends. The CDR3 covers 13 residues. The germline gives CDR1 GTSNPN, CDR2 SVGIG (reference sequence). CDR3 amino acids: CAWRYTVNTEAFF. Here the CDR3 DNA reads TGTGCCTGGAGATACACAGTGAACACTGAAGCTTTCTTT.

This clone has only a few counts. The chain couples TRBV2 to TRBJ2-3; D assignment may be TRBD1 or TRBD2 (5 bases each). Trimming stripped 3 bases from V and 4 bases from J, with 11 bases between. Germline assignment: CDR1 SNHLY and CDR2 FYNNEI. The CDR3 runs to 14 residues. The CDR3 DNA sequence: TGTGCCAGCAGTGATGCCATGGGGGCAGATACGCAGTATTTT. This sequence encodes CASSDAMGADTQYF.

The V gene is TRBV29-1, the J gene TRBJ1-2, with 10 bases aligning to TRBD1. From germline, CDR1 is SQVTM and CDR2 ANQGSEA. V gave up 3 bases and J gave up 4 bases; unmatched junction bases: 2. The CDR3 has 13 residues. The CDR3 reads CSVDGQGVYGYTF. CDR3 bases: TGCAGCGTTGATGGACAGGGGGTCTATGGCTACACCTTC.

This sequence joins TRBV6-6 and TRBJ2-4; possibly TRBD2 for D (5 bases). Germline CDR1 is MNHNY and CDR2 is SVGAGI (reference sequence). This CDR3 spans 16 amino acids. The V gene lost 6 bases and the J gene lost 0 bases, with 15 bases spanning the gap. CDR3 nucleotides: TGTGCCAGCAGAACGGACGGGGTGGGAGCCAAAAACATTCAGTACTTC. It is translated as CASRTDGVGAKNIQYF.

The chain has TRBV29-1 and TRBJ2-1; D is perhaps TRBD2 (6 bases). The germline CDR1 and CDR2 sequences are SQVTM and ANQGSEA. Trimming pared 4 bases from V and 4 bases from J, leaving 14 bases between. The CDR3 totals 14 residues. The CDR3 loop is CSVVGGTTYNEQFF. The DNA for the CDR3 is TGCAGCGTTGTGGGGGGTACAACGTACAATGAGCAGTTCTTC.

The genes are TRBV7-3 and TRBJ2-3; tentatively, D is TRBD2 (5 bases). Looked up from germline, CDR1 is SGHTA and CDR2 is FQGTGA. The CDR3 length is 15 residues. V was trimmed by 1 base and J by 7 bases, leaving 15 bases between them. Here the CDR3 reads CASSLMSGDLHTQYF. The CDR3 DNA reads as TGTGCCAGCAGCTTAATGAGCGGCGACCTCCATACGCAGTATTTT.

This clone appeared a few times. J is TRBJ1-1 and V is TRBV28; 8 bases agree with TRBD1. CDR3 length equals 15 residues. Germline CDR1 is MDHEN and CDR2 is SYDVKM. V was clipped by 6 bases and J by 5 bases; unmatched bases: 11. Here the CDR3 DNA reads TGTGCCAGCAGCCCACCCCAGGGGGCGGGGACTGAAGCTTTCTTT. Translating it yields CASSPPQGAGTEAFF.

The rearrangement joins TRBV9 to TRBJ2-1; D tentatively fits TRBD1 or TRBD2 (6 bases each). The V gene's germline CDR1 is SGDLS and CDR2 YYNGEE. CDR3 length: 15 amino acids. The V and J ends lost 0 bases and 3 bases respectively, with 10 bases between them. The CDR3 spells CASSVGGGNYNEQFF. CDR3 nucleotides: TGTGCCAGCAGCGTAGGAGGGGGGAACTACAATGAGCAGTTCTTC.

This sequence joins TRBV9 and TRBJ2-1; 8 positions agree with TRBD2. Germline trimming cut 3 bases from V and 1 base from J; bases unmatched to any gene: 6. The CDR3 is 16 amino acids. The germline gives CDR1 SGDLS, CDR2 YYNGEE. The CDR3 loop reads CASSAIAGPSYNEQFF. The CDR3 coding sequence is TGTGCCAGCAGCGCGATAGCGGGGCCTTCCTACAATGAGCAGTTCTTC.

The chain employs TRBV4-2 and TRBJ2-1; TRBD2 aligns across 10 bases. Germline CDR1 is LGHNA and CDR2 is YNFKEQ. Trimming cost V 4 bases and J 4 bases; bases outside gene matches: 7. This CDR3 comprises 16 residues. CDR3 DNA sequence: TGTGCCAGCAGCCCGGGCGAGACTAGCGGGTACAATGAGCAGTTCTTC. Protein sequence: CASSPGETSGYNEQFF.

V gene TRBV27 combines with J gene TRBJ2-7; a possible D gene is TRBD1 (6 bases). The V and J ends lost 5 bases and 4 bases respectively, with 15 bases between them. This CDR3 is built from 14 residues. Germline lookup yields CDR1 MNHEY and CDR2 SMNVEV (reference sequence). DNA for the CDR3: TGTGCCAGCAGTCTGTCCCGGGACATTTACGAGCAGTACTTC. This translates into CASSLSRDIYEQYF.

J is TRBJ2-3 and V is TRBV19; 8 nucleotides align to TRBD1. The CDR3 has 16 amino acids. Germline V gives CDR1 LNHDA, CDR2 SQIVND (reference sequence). V gave up 3 bases and J gave up 3 bases; unmatched junction bases: 8. CDR3 amino acids: CASSIQPGQVTDTQYF. In DNA form, the CDR3 reads TGTGCCAGTAGTATTCAACCGGGACAGGTGACAGATACGCAGTATTTT. The entire variable domain, with the rest obtained from reference TRBV19 and TRBJ2-3, is as follows: DGGITQSPKYLFRKEGQNVTLSCEQNLNHDAMYWYRQDPGQGLRLIYYSQIVNDFQKGDIAEGYSVSREKKESFPLTVTSAQKNPTAFYLCASSIQPGQVTDTQYFGPGTRLTVL.

The chain couples TRBV18 to TRBJ1-2; D gene uncertain. This CDR3 region has 14 residues. CDR1 and CDR2 (germline): KGHSH, LQKENI. V was trimmed by 2 bases and J by 4 bases, leaving 11 bases between them. The CDR3: CASSPDSHFYGYTF. The CDR3 DNA reads TGTGCCAGCTCACCAGATAGCCATTTCTATGGCTACACCTTC.

This chain links TRBV7-8 with TRBJ1-5, with a weak D call TRBD1 (5 bases). Germline values: CDR1 SGHVS, CDR2 FQNEAQ. The CDR3 is 16 amino acids. V lost 1 base and J 3 bases, leaving 13 bases between the germline ends. The CDR3 loop reads CASSLVRGGNNQPQHF. CDR3 sequence (DNA): TGTGCCAGCAGCTTAGTGCGGGGGGGAAACAATCAGCCCCAGCATTTT.

The rearrangement links TRBV25-1 to TRBJ2-3, with TRBD2 matching over 9 bases. Germline values: CDR1 MGHDK, CDR2 SYGVNS. The CDR3 is made up of 14 amino acids. V shed 3 bases, J shed 6 bases, and the junction held 4 bases outside the gene matches. This CDR3 reads CASSEAGGRDTQYF. The CDR3 nucleotides are TGTGCCAGCAGTGAGGCGGGGGGGAGGGATACGCAGTATTTT.

The chain couples TRBV5-1 to TRBJ2-2; D uncertain. V lost 1 base, J lost 7 bases, and 11 bases lay in between. CDR3 length: 14 amino acids. CDR1 and CDR2 from the germline V gene are SGHRS and YFSETQ. CDR3: CASSLRTFGGELFF. The CDR3 DNA reads TGCGCCAGCAGCTTGCGTACGTTCGGCGGGGAGCTGTTTTTT.

This chain links TRBV7-6 with TRBJ1-1, with TRBD1 as a possible D gene (6 bases). CDR1 is SGHVS, CDR2 FNYEAQ, per germline. Trimming pared 5 bases from V and 3 bases from J, leaving 10 bases between. CDR3 size: 13 residues. CDR3: CASSPQGYTEAFF. In DNA form, the CDR3 reads TGTGCCAGCAGCCCCCAGGGGTACACTGAAGCTTTCTTT.

The chain joins TRBV5-4 to TRBJ2-7, with 9 bases lining up with TRBD2. CDR1 is SGHNT and CDR2 is YYREEE in the germline V gene (reference sequence). V was clipped by 4 bases and J by 6 bases; unmatched bases: 11. CDR3 size: 15 residues. The CDR3 here is CASSVQIAGVIEQYF. CDR3 nucleotides: TGTGCCAGCAGCGTCCAGATAGCGGGGGTTATCGAGCAGTACTTC.

V usage is TRBV6-1 and J usage is TRBJ2-1; 9 nucleotides align to TRBD2. Germline V gene lookup returns CDR1 MNHNS and CDR2 SASEGT. Trimming took 3 bases from V and 7 from J; bases not matched to a gene: 10. This CDR3 has 16 residues. The CDR3 nucleotides are TGTGCCAGCAGTGATCGGTGGCGGGGGGGCCGGAATGAGCAGTTCTTC. Its protein product is CASSDRWRGGRNEQFF.

This chain uses TRBV19 with TRBJ2-6; 8 nucleotides align to TRBD1. CDR3 length: 16 amino acids. Germline CDR1 reads LNHDA; CDR2 reads SQIVND (reference sequence). V was pared by 5 bases and J by 6 bases, with 9 bases of the junction left unmatched. CDR3 amino acids: CASSSRQGSKANVLTF. CDR3 bases: TGTGCCAGTAGTTCCAGACAGGGGTCGAAGGCCAACGTCCTGACTTTC.

The V and J genes are TRBV27 and TRBJ1-1; D unclear. Looked up from germline, CDR1 is MNHEY and CDR2 is SMNVEV (reference sequence). There are 14 residues in the CDR3. The V end was cut by 0 bases, the J end by 5 bases, with 10 bases between. CDR3 in DNA: TGTGCCAGCAGTTTATCCCTCAGTTGGACTGAAGCTTTCTTT. Translation: CASSLSLSWTEAFF.

J is TRBJ1-4 and V is TRBV5-1; D remains unclear. V dropped 1 base and J dropped 8 bases, with 9 bases sitting between them. The CDR3 runs to 13 residues. Germline V CDR1 and CDR2: SGHRS, YFSETQ. The CDR3 DNA follows: TGCGCCAGCAGCTTGAGGCCTCACGAAAAACTGTTTTTT. Its translation is CASSLRPHEKLFF.

V gene TRBV9 combines with J gene TRBJ1-1, with D uncertain. V was shortened by 4 bases and J by 5 bases, with 18 bases between the two germline ends. Germline V lookup: CDR1 SGDLS, CDR2 YYNGEE. This CDR3 spans 15 amino acids. CDR3 bases: TGTGCCAGCAGCCCGGTAAAGGGCGGATCGACTGAAGCTTTCTTT. Its translation: CASSPVKGGSTEAFF.

The table lists this clone with a few counts. The chain links TRBV18 to TRBJ1-6, with 10 nucleotides matching TRBD1. V lost 4 bases and J lost 6; bases outside the gene matches: 3. This CDR3 spans 15 amino acids. Germline V gene data show CDR1 as KGHSH and CDR2 as LQKENI. CDR3 amino acids: CASSHDRGRNSPLHF. The DNA of the CDR3 is TGTGCCAGCTCACACGACAGGGGGCGTAATTCACCCCTCCACTTT.